The sequence of this T cell receptor (beta chain) was determined in a study of T cell repertoires in cytomegalovirus infection. Study-level information: The public TCR beta signatures pointed to both CMV infection and matching HLA type. Overall study findings and caveats: What dominated the ex vivo response were HLA-C-restricted CMV-specific TCR beta clonotypes. Cumulated frequencies of public TCR beta families served to identify carriers of CMV plus the relevant HLA.

TCRdb re-analysed the reads in MiXCR, keeping a single row per CDR3 protein. The sample has fewer than 200,000 distinct CDR3 sequences; 9.5% are singletons. The germline V gene has CDR1 SGHTA and CDR2 FQGNSA. The CDR3 has 14 residues. Between the trimmed V and J ends, which lost 5 bases and 7 bases, there was a span of 14 bases. This clonotype was observed at least ten times. The antigen is not known. The source is a human donor in good health (CMV status not recorded). Some clones in this sample may be carry-over from other donors' samples. The sequencing sample was made of PBMCs. This sequence joins TRBV7-2 and TRBJ1-4; D perhaps matches TRBD1 (6 bases). CDR3 region: CASSVGGGGEKLFF. As DNA, the CDR3 is TGTGCCAGCAGCGTGGGGGGGGGCGGTGAAAAACTGTTTTTT.